Shown below are 6 T cell receptor beta chains from a single sample sequenced in a study of blood T cell repertoires in COVID-19. Libraries were prepared by immunoSEQ multiplex PCR; TCRdb keeps only in-frame clonotypes and omits some of them. The table has a few hundred thousand clones, about 80% seen once; the top ten hold under 4.5%. Input material: PBMCs or T cells enriched from blood (not recorded which). The origin of the receptors is a man aged 25-45 years with acute COVID-19.

The V gene is TRBV9, the J gene TRBJ2-1; 7 bases match TRBD2. CDR1 and CDR2 from the germline V gene are SGDLS and YYNGEE. Trimming removed 0 bases from V and 4 bases from J; junction bases left unmatched: 10. This CDR3 comprises 17 residues. The CDR3 sequence: CASSVEDSAGYYNEQFF. As DNA, the CDR3 is TGTGCCAGCAGCGTAGAAGACTCAGCGGGGTATTACAATGAGCAGTTCTTC.

Concerning this clone itself: Its ends do not fully match the called genes, so a read error is possible. The rearrangement uses TRBV5-1 and TRBJ1-1, with a possible D match to TRBD1 (5 bases). The CDR3 length is 16 residues. Germline assignment: CDR1 SGHRS and CDR2 YFSETQ. As DNA, the CDR3 is TGTGCCAGCAGCTTACGCGCAGGGCCTCAGAACACTGAAGCTTTCTTT. Translating gives CASSLRAGPQNTEAFF.

Only one count was recorded for this clone. Written as DNA, the CDR3 is TGTGCCAGCAGCTTCCGGGACAGGGGGAACTATGGCTACACCTTC. Protein sequence: CASSFRDRGNYGYTF. The rearrangement joins TRBV5-4 to TRBJ1-2; TRBD1 matches at 11 bases. The V gene end was trimmed by 2 bases and the J gene end by 2 bases; junction bases not matched to a gene: 2. The length of the CDR3 is 15 residues. Germline values: CDR1 SGHNT, CDR2 YYREEE (reference sequence).

Note on this clone: An end of the junction does not agree with germline; a read error may underlie this. V is TRBV5-1 and J is TRBJ1-1; no clear D gene. This CDR3 is 17 amino acids long. CDR1 and CDR2 from the germline V gene are SGHRS and YFSETQ. The CDR3 region has the DNA TGTGCCAGCAGCTTGGTAGCAATGGGTCTCCGCAGCACTGAAGCTTTCTTT. Amino acids: CASSLVAMGLRSTEAFF. Full variable domain (outside the CDR3, taken from reference TRBV5-1 and TRBJ1-1): KAGVTQTPRYLIKTRGQQVTLSCSPISGHRSVSWYQQTPGQGLQFLFEYFSETQRNKGNFPGRFSGRQFSNSRSEMNVSTLELGDSALYLCASSLVAMGLRSTEAFFGQGTRLTVV.

This chain uses TRBV7-8 with TRBJ1-6; the match to TRBD1 covers 9 bases. The germline V gene encodes CDR1 SGHVS and CDR2 FQNEAQ. The junction had 9 bases not matched to a gene; V was cut back by 5 bases and J by 10 bases. The CDR3 totals 15 residues. The CDR3 nucleotides read TGTGCCAGCAGCCCCGGACAGGGGAGACACTCACCCCTCCACTTT. It is translated as CASSPGQGRHSPLHF.

V usage is TRBV28 and J usage is TRBJ1-5; D gene uncertain. The V end was cut by 6 bases, the J end by 0 bases, with 6 bases between. From germline, CDR1 is MDHEN and CDR2 SYDVKM. This CDR3 is built from 13 residues. The CDR3 loop is CASRGGSNQPQHF. CDR3 sequence (DNA): TGTGCCAGCAGGGGAGGTAGCAATCAGCCCCAGCATTTT.